This T cell receptor beta chain was documented in a study of blood T cell repertoires in COVID-19 (dated by TCRdb to 2020 to 2021). Notes on the research overall: Samples from collaborators originated in the United States, Italy and Spain and spanned both the acute and convalescent phases of COVID-19. The material from the prospective study consisted of cDNA or gDNA derived from T cells, B-cell-depleted T cells, or PBMCs. Subjects who had been exposed to COVID-19, were actively infected with it, or had recovered from it provided the deeply sampled blood TCRbeta repertoires that made up the dataset. The repertoires were released in a freely available public database meant as a resource for research on the immune response to SARS-CoV-2. The samples were drawn from two sources: the first 160 participants of the ongoing ImmuneRACE study, and about 1,300 subjects contributed by 6 global collaborators. The sample metadata nearly always contained a de-identified subject ID, COVID-19 status, age in years and sex. Where HLA class I and class II types were available, the types were taken from metadata supplied by the sample provider, not from assay-based typing. The research as a whole found: The amount of clinical and demographic metadata varied by source and participant and was provided uncurated.

Participants in the prospective study were enrolled through a virtual design, were aged about 18 to 90 years, and lived in 24 United States geographic areas. In the prospective study, cohorts were assigned on the basis of participant-reported clinical history obtained from a screening survey and a study questionnaire. A participant counted as exposed if, within 2 weeks of entering the study, that participant had been in contact with someone who had a PCR-confirmed or clinician-diagnosed COVID-19 case. In the prospective study, whole blood, serum and a nasopharyngeal or oropharyngeal swab were collected from each participant by mobile phlebotomists. Prospective study participants could optionally give additional blood draws and questionnaires over an approximately 2-month period. Prospective study blood samples were shipped either frozen or at room temperature before DNA extraction. TCRbeta CDR3 regions were amplified from genomic DNA by means of the immunoSEQ Assay, a bias-controlled multiplex PCR. Per the authors' processing: Within the assay, amplification of reference gene primers was used to estimate how many nucleated cells each sample contained. To quantify the absolute abundance of each unique TCRbeta CDR3 rearrangement, sequence reads were collapsed and filtered. For each sample, productive Simpson clonality was calculated by taking the square root of Simpson's diversity index across productive rearrangements. As stored in TCRdb, this immuneACCESS dataset retains in-frame rearrangements with V and J assigned. A fraction of the clones does not appear; measured against another copy, unresolved V genes explain less than half of the discrepancy, and the remainder lacks a known reason. The D gene and trimming were derived from the DNA, and the V and J assignments and clone size from that table. This sample is represented by about 270,000 clones; 80% to 95% of them were singletons. About 3% of the sample is taken by the ten largest.

About this clone: It lacks a known antigen. Base qualities are missing; no much larger clone stands one base away.

Deletion took 0 bases off V and 0 bases off J, with a span of 9 bases between the germline ends. Reading from cysteine to phenylalanine, the CDR3 counts 15 amino acids. Only the CDR3 portion is preserved as DNA: 45 bases, with reading frame beginning at the first base. The germline V gene encodes CDR1 SGDLS and CDR2 YYNGEE. The sequenced material came from PBMCs or T cells enriched from blood (not recorded which). The V and J segments used are TRBV9 and TRBJ1-2; TRBD1 is perhaps the D gene, given 5 matching bases. This sequence was found in a man aged 40-50 years who had been exposed to COVID-19. The CDR3 protein sequence reads: CASSVAGGPNYGYTF. The sequenced DNA: TGTGCCAGCAGCGTAGCGGGGGGACCTAACTATGGCTACACCTTC.